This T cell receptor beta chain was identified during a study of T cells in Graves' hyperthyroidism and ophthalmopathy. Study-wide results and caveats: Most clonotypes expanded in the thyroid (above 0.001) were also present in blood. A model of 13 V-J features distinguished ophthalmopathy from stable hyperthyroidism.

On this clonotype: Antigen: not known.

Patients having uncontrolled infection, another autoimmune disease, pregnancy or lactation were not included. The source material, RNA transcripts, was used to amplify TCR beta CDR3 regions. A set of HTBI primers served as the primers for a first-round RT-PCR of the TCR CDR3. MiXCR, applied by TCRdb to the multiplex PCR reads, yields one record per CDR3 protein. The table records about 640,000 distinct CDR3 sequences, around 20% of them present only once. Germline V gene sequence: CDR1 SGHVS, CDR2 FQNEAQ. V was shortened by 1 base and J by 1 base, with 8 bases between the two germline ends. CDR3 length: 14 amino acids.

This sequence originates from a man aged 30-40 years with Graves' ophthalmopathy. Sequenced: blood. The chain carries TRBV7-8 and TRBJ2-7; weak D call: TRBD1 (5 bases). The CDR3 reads CASSLDRRSYEQYF. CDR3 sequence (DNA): TGTGCCAGCAGCTTAGACAGGCGATCCTACGAGCAGTACTTC.